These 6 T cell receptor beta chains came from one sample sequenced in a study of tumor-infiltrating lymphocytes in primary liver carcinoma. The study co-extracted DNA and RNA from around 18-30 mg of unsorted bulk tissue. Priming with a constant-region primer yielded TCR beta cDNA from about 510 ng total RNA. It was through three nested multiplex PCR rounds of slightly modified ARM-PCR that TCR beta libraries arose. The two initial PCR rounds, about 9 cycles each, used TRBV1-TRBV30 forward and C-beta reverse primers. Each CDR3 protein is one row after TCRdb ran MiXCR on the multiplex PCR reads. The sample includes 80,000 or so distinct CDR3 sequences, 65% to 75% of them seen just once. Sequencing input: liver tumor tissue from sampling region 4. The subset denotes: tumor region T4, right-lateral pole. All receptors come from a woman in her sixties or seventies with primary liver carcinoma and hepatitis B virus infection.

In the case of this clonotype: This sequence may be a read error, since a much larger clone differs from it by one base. CDR3 bases: TGTACCAGCAGTCTAGTACTAGTATCGGACACAGATACGCAGTATTTT. Its protein is CTSSLVLVSDTDTQYF. The genes are TRBV28 and TRBJ2-3, with a possible D match to TRBD2 (5 bases). Germline V CDR1 and CDR2: MDHEN, SYDVKM. The CDR3 totals 16 residues.

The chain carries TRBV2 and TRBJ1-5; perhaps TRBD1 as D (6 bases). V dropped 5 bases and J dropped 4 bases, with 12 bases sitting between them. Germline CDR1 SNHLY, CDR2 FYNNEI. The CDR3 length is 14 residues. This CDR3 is CASSPQGTNQPQHF. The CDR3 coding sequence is TGTGCCAGCAGTCCCCAGGGGACGAATCAGCCCCAGCATTTT.

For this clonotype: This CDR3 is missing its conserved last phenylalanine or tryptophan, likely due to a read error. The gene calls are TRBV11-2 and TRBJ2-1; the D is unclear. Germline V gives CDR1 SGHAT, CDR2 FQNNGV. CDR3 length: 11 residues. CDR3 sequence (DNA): TGTGACGGCAGCACGAAGAATGAGCAGTTCCTC. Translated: CDGSTKNEQFL.

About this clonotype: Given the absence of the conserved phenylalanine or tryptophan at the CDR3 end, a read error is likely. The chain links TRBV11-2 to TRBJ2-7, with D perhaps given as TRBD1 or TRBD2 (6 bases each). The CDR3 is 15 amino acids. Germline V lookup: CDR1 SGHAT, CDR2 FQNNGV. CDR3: CVSRPRTAGLREQYS. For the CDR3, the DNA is TGTGTCAGCAGGCCTCGGACAGCAGGACTACGCGAGCAGTACTCC.

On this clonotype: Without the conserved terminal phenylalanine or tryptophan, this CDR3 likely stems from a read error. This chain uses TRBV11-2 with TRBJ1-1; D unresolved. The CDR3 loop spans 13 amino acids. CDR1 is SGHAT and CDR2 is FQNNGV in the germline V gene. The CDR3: CASRLGLKTEAFY. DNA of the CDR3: TGTGCCAGCAGGCTCGGGCTGAAGACTGAAGCTTTCTAT.

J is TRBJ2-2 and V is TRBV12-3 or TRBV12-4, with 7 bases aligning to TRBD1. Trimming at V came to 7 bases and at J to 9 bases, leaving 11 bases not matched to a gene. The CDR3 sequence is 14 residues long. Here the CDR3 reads CASTIVGQTRELFF. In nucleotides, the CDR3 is TGTGCCAGCACGATAGTGGGACAGACCAGGGAGCTGTTTTTT.